These 20 T cell receptor beta chains originate from one sample sequenced in a study of blood T cell repertoires in COVID-19. Assay: immunoSEQ multiplex PCR; the TCRdb copy retains only in-frame clones and omits some. The sample lists about 200,000 clones, roughly 86% occurring once. The specimen was PBMCs or T cells enriched from blood (not recorded which). The receptors derive from a woman between 40 and 50 years old in a cohort exposed to, infected with or recovered from COVID-19 (not recorded which).

The gene calls are TRBV11-3 and TRBJ2-7, with 7 bases fitting TRBD1. CDR3 length: 15 residues. Germline V gene lookup returns CDR1 SGHNT and CDR2 YENEEA. V dropped 1 base and J dropped 1; count of bases not matched to a gene: 4. CDR3 bases: TGTGCCAGCAGCTTAGGTAACAGGGGATCCTACGAGCAGTACTTC. It encodes CASSLGNRGSYEQYF.

This chain connects TRBV5-6 to TRBJ2-2; D gene uncertain. Germline CDR1 is SGHDT and CDR2 is YYEEEE. The V and J ends lost 2 bases and 4 bases respectively, with 15 bases between them. This CDR3 has 16 amino acids. This CDR3 is CASSLLGLGRTGELFF. The CDR3 coding sequence is TGTGCCAGCAGCTTACTTGGCCTAGGTCGCACCGGGGAGCTGTTTTTT. The whole variable domain, filled in from reference TRBV5-6 and TRBJ2-2, reads DAGVTQSPTHLIKTRGQQVTLRCSPKSGHDTVSWYQQALGQGPQFIFQYYEEEERQRGNFPDRFSGHQFPNYSSELNVNALLLGDSALYLCASSLLGLGRTGELFFGEGSRLTVL.

This clone was seen once. The rearrangement links TRBV18 to TRBJ2-2; 8 bases map to TRBD1. V shed 6 bases, J shed 5 bases, and the junction held 5 bases outside the gene matches. CDR1 is KGHSH, CDR2 LQKENI, per germline. CDR3 length: 14 amino acids. The CDR3, as DNA: TGTGCCAGCTCCGACAGGGGAGATACCGGGGAGCTGTTTTTT. It encodes CASSDRGDTGELFF.

The chain links TRBV6-5 to TRBJ2-2; a weak D match, TRBD1 (5 bases). The CDR3 consists of 15 residues. The germline V gene encodes CDR1 MNHEY and CDR2 SVGAGI. The ends were cut back, 6 bases at V and 3 bases at J, with 14 bases in the middle. In DNA form, the CDR3 reads TGTGCCAGCAGCTCCGACAGAAGGGACACCGGGGAGCTGTTTTTT. This translates into CASSSDRRDTGELFF.

This clone was observed once. This chain links TRBV19 with TRBJ1-1; D possibly corresponds to TRBD1 (5 bases). The germline V and J ends were trimmed by 10 bases and 0 bases, with 18 bases remaining between them. The germline V gene encodes CDR1 LNHDA and CDR2 SQIVND (reference sequence). The CDR3 has 15 residues. CDR3 region: CATTRWAGMNTEAFF. Written as DNA, the CDR3 is TGTGCCACCACACGATGGGCAGGGATGAACACTGAAGCTTTCTTT.

The chain combines TRBV3-1 (or the pseudogene TRBV3-2) with TRBJ2-1; 10 nucleotides align to TRBD1. V lost 3 bases, J lost 6 bases, and 8 bases stayed unmatched. This CDR3 region has 16 residues. Per the germline V gene, CDR1 is LGHDT and CDR2 is YNNKEL (reference sequence). The CDR3 DNA is TGTGCCAGCAGCCACCGGACAGGGGGTATAAGCAATGAGCAGTTCTTC. It yields the protein CASSHRTGGISNEQFF.

This clone appeared once. The chain combines TRBV10-3 with TRBJ2-3, with TRBD1 matching 9 bases. CDR1 ENHRY and CDR2 SYGVKD come from the germline V gene. The CDR3 totals 16 residues. V trimming: 6 bases; J trimming: 0 bases; junction bases outside the gene matches: 7. The CDR3 protein is CAISRTGEGSTDTQYF. Written as DNA, the CDR3 is TGTGCCATCAGCCGGACAGGGGAGGGGAGCACAGATACGCAGTATTTT.

The chain recombines TRBV15 with TRBJ2-7; TRBD1 might be the D (8 bases). Trimming cost V 3 bases and J 2 bases, with 14 bases left between them. CDR3 size: 15 residues. Germline CDR1 reads LNHNV; CDR2 reads YYDKDF (reference sequence). DNA of the CDR3: TGTGCCACCAGCAGGACAGGGGAGGGTACCTACGAGCAGTACTTC. This encodes CATSRTGEGTYEQYF. The full variable domain, its missing parts supplied by reference TRBV15 and TRBJ2-7, is DAMVIQNPRYQVTQFGKPVTLSCSQTLNHNVMYWYQQKSSQAPKLLFHYYDKDFNNEADTPDNFQSRRPNTSFCFLDIRSPGLGDTAMYLCATSRTGEGTYEQYFGPGTRLTVT.

This rearrangement joins TRBV4-2 to TRBJ2-1; a possible D gene is TRBD2 (6 bases). V was trimmed by 1 base and J by 2 bases, leaving 9 bases between them. The CDR3 length is 15 residues. Germline V lookup: CDR1 LGHNA, CDR2 YNFKEQ. The CDR3 DNA reads TGTGCCAGCAGCCAAGCTGGCGGGGCCTACAATGAGCAGTTCTTC. Its protein is CASSQAGGAYNEQFF.

This chain uses TRBV4-2 with TRBJ1-5, with 8 bases identical to TRBD1. This CDR3 region has 16 residues. Germline assignment: CDR1 LGHNA and CDR2 YNFKEQ. Trimming at V came to 1 base and at J to 5 bases, leaving 7 bases not matched to a gene. The CDR3 region is CASSQGNTGGDQPQHF. DNA for the CDR3: TGTGCCAGCAGCCAAGGTAATACAGGGGGGGATCAGCCCCAGCATTTT.

CDR3 nucleotides: TGCAGCGTCAACACAGGGGGCGCCGCTGAAGCTTTCTTT. It is translated as CSVNTGGAAEAFF. The chain couples TRBV29-1 to TRBJ1-1; 9 bases map to TRBD1. The germline gives CDR1 SQVTM, CDR2 ANQGSEA. The length of the CDR3 is 13 residues. V lost 6 bases and J lost 6; bases outside the gene matches: 8.

The chain combines TRBV5-4 with TRBJ2-3; D is uncertain. The CDR3 consists of 15 residues. Germline-derived CDR1 and CDR2 are SGHNT and YYREEE (reference sequence). Trimming pared 2 bases from V and 0 bases from J, leaving 10 bases between. CDR3 sequence reads: CASSLYLTSTDTQYF. The CDR3 DNA follows: TGTGCCAGCAGCTTATACCTTACTAGCACAGATACGCAGTATTTT.

CDR3 nucleotides: TGTGCCAGCAGCGCCAAGGGGTGGAACTCCTACGAGCAGTACTTC. Protein: CASSAKGWNSYEQYF. V gene TRBV9 combines with J gene TRBJ2-7, with a weak D call TRBD1 (5 bases). Germline values: CDR1 SGDLS, CDR2 YYNGEE. V gave up 3 bases and J gave up 0 bases, with 13 bases separating them. CDR3 length: 15 residues.

The chain carries TRBV9 and TRBJ1-2, with unresolved D. The germline V and J ends were trimmed by 0 bases and 7 bases, with 13 bases remaining between them. The CDR3 has 14 amino acids. The germline V gene encodes CDR1 SGDLS and CDR2 YYNGEE. This CDR3 reads CASSVAFGVSGYTF. In DNA form, the CDR3 reads TGTGCCAGCAGCGTAGCTTTCGGGGTCTCTGGCTACACCTTC.

This clone was seen only once. The chain carries TRBV4-2 and TRBJ2-7, with a weak D call TRBD1 (6 bases). The germline CDR1 and CDR2 sequences are LGHNA and YNFKEQ. Trimming took 3 bases from V and 1 from J, leaving 10 bases between them. The CDR3 is 14 residues long. The CDR3 region has the DNA TGTGCCAGCAGCCAGAGGACAGAGTCCTACGAGCAGTACTTC. Its translation: CASSQRTESYEQYF.

This clone was counted a single time. The rearrangement uses TRBV6-2 or TRBV6-3 and TRBJ1-4, with 8 positions matching TRBD1. This CDR3 is 16 amino acids long. V lost 0 bases, J lost 5 bases, and 5 bases stayed unmatched. Germline V CDR1 and CDR2: MNHEY, SVGEGT. CDR3 in DNA: TGTGCCAGCAGTTACTCTCCGGGACAGGTGAATGAAAAACTGTTTTTT. It specifies CASSYSPGQVNEKLFF.

The rearrangement links TRBV11-3 to TRBJ1-1, with TRBD1 as a possible D gene (5 bases). Germline CDR1 SGHNT, CDR2 YENEEA. V lost 5 bases to trimming and J lost 6 bases, with 19 bases between them. CDR3 length: 15 residues. CDR3 nucleotide sequence: TGTGCCAGCAGCCCCCCCCGGGGGGAGCACGCTGAAGCTTTCTTT. This translates into CASSPPRGEHAEAFF.

This clone is a singleton in its sample. The V gene is TRBV21-1, the J gene TRBJ2-4; the table gives TRBD2 as D, unverified against the DNA. TRBV21-1 constitutes a pseudogene. The CDR3 contains 18 residues. CDR3 coding DNA: TGTGCCAGCAGCCCGCACCATTGCGGGAGGGGGGCCAAAAACATTCAGTACTTC. Its protein product is CASSPHHCGRGAKNIQYF.

The rearrangement links TRBV7-2 to TRBJ2-7; 11 positions match TRBD2. Germline V gene sequence: CDR1 SGHTA, CDR2 FQGNSA. V dropped 5 bases and J dropped 2; count of bases not matched to a gene: 2. This CDR3 contains 14 residues. CDR3 nucleotides: TGTGCCAGCAGCAGACTAGCGGGGCCCTACGAGCAGTACTTC. Encoded protein: CASSRLAGPYEQYF.

The V and J genes are TRBV7-6 and TRBJ2-5, with TRBD1 matching over 8 bases. This CDR3 has 16 residues. Germline trimming cut 3 bases from V and 4 bases from J; bases unmatched to any gene: 10. Germline CDR1 and CDR2: SGHVS and FNYEAQ. CDR3 protein: CASSFSDRVGGETQYF. The DNA of the CDR3 is TGTGCCAGCAGCTTCTCGGACAGGGTAGGGGGAGAGACCCAGTACTTC. Together with reference TRBV7-6 and TRBJ2-5, the CDR3 gives the full variable domain: GAGVSQSPRYKVTKRGQDVALRCDPISGHVSLYWYRQALGQGPEFLTYFNYEAQQDKSGLPNDRFSAERPEGSISTLTIQRTEQRDSAMYRCASSFSDRVGGETQYFGPGTRLLVL.